These 30 T cell receptor beta chains came from one sample sequenced in a study of lymphopenia after photon versus proton radiotherapy. The assay was immunoSEQ multiplex PCR, and TCRdb's table has in-frame clones only and misses some. The table shows more than 45,000 clones, with around 84% occurring only once. Sequenced material: peripheral blood, taken from a patient treated with proton-based radiotherapy. The receptors originated from a man aged 60-69 years with pancreatic cancer.

Concerning this clone: Other DNA sequences in this sample translate to the same CDR3. V and J are TRBV11-2 and TRBJ1-3; unclear D gene. The CDR3 loop spans 15 amino acids. V was trimmed by 5 bases and J by 0 bases, leaving 11 bases between them. Germline V CDR1 and CDR2: SGHAT, FQNNGV. The CDR3 nucleotides read TGTGCCAGCAGCCCCCCGGGGTACTCTGGAAACACCATATATTTT. Residues: CASSPPGYSGNTIYF.

The chain carries TRBV6-5 and TRBJ1-2; a possible D gene is TRBD1 (5 bases). Trimming stripped 6 bases from V and 8 bases from J, with 16 bases between. Germline V gene sequence: CDR1 MNHEY, CDR2 SVGAGI. The CDR3 consists of 13 residues. CDR3 coding DNA: TGTGCCAGCAGCCCGACAGCCCCGGGGGGCTACACCTTC. Its translation: CASSPTAPGGYTF.

This clone was detected once. J is TRBJ2-3 and V is TRBV9; 11 bases agree with TRBD2. Germline V gene lookup returns CDR1 SGDLS and CDR2 YYNGEE. V was pared by 2 bases and J by 1 base, with 3 bases of the junction left unmatched. The CDR3 totals 16 residues. CDR3: CASSVSSGRRTDTQYF. In DNA form, the CDR3 reads TGTGCCAGCAGCGTTTCTAGCGGGAGGCGCACAGATACGCAGTATTTT.

The V and J genes are TRBV5-4 and TRBJ2-5; 15 bases match TRBD2. The V gene end was trimmed by 4 bases and the J gene end by 6 bases; junction bases not matched to a gene: 10. In germline, CDR1 is SGHNT, CDR2 YYREEE (reference sequence). CDR3 length equals 17 residues. CDR3 amino acids: CASSQPGTSGRFKTQYF. CDR3 DNA: TGTGCCAGCAGCCAACCCGGGACTAGCGGGAGGTTTAAGACCCAGTACTTC.

The gene calls are TRBV6-5 and TRBJ2-1; D perhaps matches TRBD2 (5 bases). The CDR3 covers 15 residues. Germline lookup yields CDR1 MNHEY and CDR2 SVGAGI. The V and J ends lost 5 bases and 2 bases respectively, with 13 bases between them. The CDR3 reads CASSLKSGTYNEQFF. The CDR3 DNA follows: TGTGCCAGCAGTCTTAAATCGGGGACCTACAATGAGCAGTTCTTC.

This clone was observed once. The chain has TRBV9 and TRBJ2-1, with D perhaps assigned TRBD1 or TRBD2 (7 bases each). Germline CDR1 reads SGDLS; CDR2 reads YYNGEE. CDR3 size: 15 residues. The V end lost 6 bases, the J end lost 2 bases, and 15 bases lay between the germline ends. In DNA form, the CDR3 reads TGTGCCAGCACCCCAGGGGGGGGAGCCTACAATGAGCAGTTCTTC. It is translated as CASTPGGGAYNEQFF.

The CDR3 protein is CASSRGLAGDNEQYF. CDR3 nucleotides: TGTGCCAGCTCACGGGGACTAGCGGGAGACAACGAGCAGTACTTC. The chain joins TRBV18 to TRBJ2-7; 14 bases fit TRBD2. The V gene end was trimmed by 4 bases and the J gene end by 5 bases; junction bases not matched to a gene: 4. Germline CDR1 and CDR2: KGHSH and LQKENI. The CDR3 extends over 15 amino acids.

The J gene is TRBJ2-7, the V gene TRBV19; no definite D call. The germline CDR1 and CDR2 sequences are LNHDA and SQIVND (reference sequence). The CDR3 is 13 amino acids. V gave up 2 bases and J gave up 4 bases, with 9 bases separating them. The DNA of the CDR3 is TGTGCCAGTAGTATAAGTCGGTTTTACGAGCAGTACTTC. Translating it yields CASSISRFYEQYF.

The V call is TRBV5-8, the J call TRBJ1-3; D is possibly TRBD1 (6 bases). This CDR3 has 12 amino acids. CDR1 is SGHTS and CDR2 is YDEGEE in the germline V gene. V gave up 5 bases and J gave up 8 bases, with 11 bases separating them. As DNA, the CDR3 is TGTGCCAGCAGTACAGGGTGGGACACCATATATTTT. Protein: CASSTGWDTIYF.

Concerning this clone itself: The junction differs from germline at one of its ends, possibly a read error. The chain recombines TRBV7-7 with TRBJ1-5; a weak D match, TRBD1 (5 bases). Germline V gene lookup returns CDR1 SSHAT and CDR2 FNYEAQ (reference sequence). There are 15 residues in the CDR3. CDR3 loop: CASRAQGVGNQPQHF. CDR3 DNA: TGTGCTAGCAGAGCGCAGGGAGTCGGCAATCAGCCCCAGCATTTT. Full variable domain (outside the CDR3, taken from reference TRBV7-7 and TRBJ1-5): GAGVSQSPRYKVTKRGQDVTLRCDPISSHATLYWYQQALGQGPEFLTYFNYEAQPDKSGLPSDRFSAERPEGSISTLTIQRTEQRDSAMYRCASRAQGVGNQPQHFGDGTRLSIL.

This clone occurred a few times. J is TRBJ1-3 and V is TRBV5-1, with 7 bases fitting TRBD1. This CDR3 has 17 amino acids. Looked up from germline, CDR1 is SGHRS and CDR2 is YFSETQ. The V segment lost 0 bases and the J segment 0 bases; nucleotides outside the gene matches: 6. The CDR3 reads CASSLVGTDISGNTIYF. DNA of the CDR3: TGCGCCAGCAGCTTGGTTGGGACAGACATCTCTGGAAACACCATATATTTT.

This chain connects TRBV5-1 to TRBJ1-1, with D possibly matching TRBD1 (6 bases). CDR1 and CDR2 (germline): SGHRS, YFSETQ. This CDR3 is 17 amino acids long. V was clipped by 0 bases and J by 0 bases, with 15 bases between them. DNA of the CDR3: TGCGCCAGCAGCTTGGTTCCCCGACAGGTGGTGAACACTGAAGCTTTCTTT. Protein: CASSLVPRQVVNTEAFF.

The chain is built from TRBV28 and TRBJ2-2, with TRBD2 matching over 14 bases. With 2 bases clipped from V and 1 base from J, the junction kept 3 bases outside the gene matches. Germline-derived CDR1 and CDR2 are MDHEN and SYDVKM. This CDR3 contains 18 residues. CDR3 DNA: TGTGCCAGCAGTTTAGGGGGACTAGCGGGAGTGAACACCGGGGAGCTGTTTTTT. Its translation: CASSLGGLAGVNTGELFF.

The chain recombines TRBV29-1 with TRBJ2-7; perhaps TRBD2 as D (6 bases). This CDR3 region has 11 residues. In germline, CDR1 is SQVTM, CDR2 ANQGSEA. V lost 7 bases and J lost 4, with 11 bases in between. Written as DNA, the CDR3 is TGCAGCGCCGGGACTGTTTACGAGCAGTACTTC. Translating it yields CSAGTVYEQYF.

This chain joins TRBV27 and TRBJ2-7, with unresolved D. CDR3 length: 13 amino acids. The germline CDR1 and CDR2 sequences are MNHEY and SMNVEV (reference sequence). The V and J ends lost 2 bases and 3 bases respectively, with 8 bases between them. The CDR3 spells CASSLGRNYEQYF. The CDR3 DNA reads as TGTGCCAGCAGTTTAGGGCGGAACTACGAGCAGTACTTC.

The chain joins TRBV7-2 to TRBJ2-3; no reliable D call. Germline loops: CDR1 SGHTA, CDR2 FQGNSA. V was clipped by 4 bases and J by 0 bases, with 11 bases between them. The CDR3 sequence is 15 residues long. The CDR3 protein is CASSSDRSSTDTQYF. The CDR3, as DNA: TGTGCCAGCAGCTCCGACCGGTCTAGCACAGATACGCAGTATTTT.

The chain has TRBV7-9 and TRBJ2-1; 12 bases are a match to TRBD2. CDR3 length: 17 residues. V lost 5 bases and J lost 5; bases outside the gene matches: 10. Germline CDR1 SEHNR, CDR2 FQNEAQ (reference sequence). As DNA, the CDR3 is TGTGCCAGCAGCGCCCAGCCTAGCGGGAGGGCCAACAATGAGCAGTTCTTC. Protein: CASSAQPSGRANNEQFF.

In its sample, this clone was seen a few times. V usage is TRBV5-4 and J usage is TRBJ2-3; D ambiguous. Trimming removed 0 bases at V and 0 bases at J, with 2 bases between. Germline CDR1 SGHNT, CDR2 YYREEE (reference sequence). The length of the CDR3 is 13 residues. CDR3 DNA sequence: TGTGCCAGCAGCTTGGATAGCACAGATACGCAGTATTTT. This sequence encodes CASSLDSTDTQYF.

The rearrangement joins TRBV2 to TRBJ2-3; possible D gene TRBD2, 6 bases. Per the germline V gene, CDR1 is SNHLY and CDR2 is FYNNEI. Trimming left V 4 bases short and J 2 bases short, with 13 bases between. This CDR3 region has 15 residues. CDR3 DNA: TGTGCCAGCAGTGCGGATAGCGGCCCCACAGATACGCAGTATTTT. Its protein is CASSADSGPTDTQYF.

This rearrangement joins TRBV11-2 to TRBJ2-1, with TRBD2 matching 11 bases. This CDR3 is built from 17 residues. J lost 4 bases, V lost 5 bases, and 10 bases had no gene match. CDR1 is SGHAT and CDR2 is FQNNGV in the germline V gene. The CDR3 protein is CASSVRASGRTYNEQFF. The CDR3 nucleotides read TGTGCCAGCAGCGTTCGGGCTAGCGGGAGGACGTACAATGAGCAGTTCTTC.

The V call is TRBV29-1, the J call TRBJ2-7; TRBD2 aligns across 14 bases. With 4 bases clipped from V and 5 bases from J, the junction kept 10 bases outside the gene matches. The CDR3 covers 16 residues. CDR1 is SQVTM, CDR2 ANQGSEA, per germline. CDR3 sequence: CSVAGLAGGRPDEQYF. In nucleotides, the CDR3 is TGCAGCGTTGCAGGACTAGCGGGAGGCCGACCTGACGAGCAGTACTTC.

V and J are TRBV10-3 and TRBJ2-3; perhaps D is TRBD1 or TRBD2 (5 bases each). This CDR3 is built from 17 residues. V was cut by 2 bases and J by 2 bases, with 17 bases left in between. In germline, CDR1 is ENHRY, CDR2 SYGVKD. The CDR3 coding sequence is TGTGCCATCAGTGAGCCCGGGGCTCGCGGCACCACAGATACGCAGTATTTT. Translated: CAISEPGARGTTDTQYF.

This chain links TRBV7-2 with TRBJ2-3; no clear D gene. CDR3 length: 13 residues. V shed 0 bases and J shed 3 bases, with 4 bases lying between them. The V gene's germline CDR1 is SGHTA and CDR2 FQGNSA. Written as DNA, the CDR3 is TGTGCCAGCAGCTTAGCAAGGACAGATACGCAGTATTTT. Its translation: CASSLARTDTQYF.

The V and J genes are TRBV30 and TRBJ2-6; TRBD2 matches at 8 bases. Germline CDR1 is GTSNPN and CDR2 is SVGIG (reference sequence). Trimming removed 0 bases from V and 4 bases from J; junction bases left unmatched: 2. The CDR3 has 15 residues. CDR3 amino acids: CAWSVTSGGANVLTF. The CDR3 nucleotides are TGTGCCTGGAGTGTCACTAGCGGCGGGGCCAACGTCCTGACTTTC.

The chain links TRBV7-8 to TRBJ2-7; no firm D call. The CDR3 loop spans 14 amino acids. Trimming removed 7 bases at V and 2 bases at J, with 15 bases between. CDR1 SGHVS and CDR2 FQNEAQ come from the germline V gene. The CDR3 protein is CASNTRGRPYEQYF. In nucleotides, the CDR3 is TGTGCCAGCAATACAAGAGGACGGCCCTACGAGCAGTACTTC.

The chain couples TRBV19 to TRBJ2-7, with D unclear. CDR1 and CDR2 from the germline V gene are LNHDA and SQIVND (reference sequence). The CDR3 extends over 14 amino acids. Trimming stripped 4 bases from V and 4 bases from J, with 14 bases between. In DNA, the CDR3 is TGTGCCAGTAGTAACGTAGGCACTCCTTACGAGCAGTACTTC. Translation: CASSNVGTPYEQYF.

The chain is built from TRBV30 and TRBJ1-2, with D uncertain. Per germline, CDR1 GTSNPN and CDR2 SVGIG (reference sequence). This CDR3 is built from 14 residues. V gave up 4 bases and J gave up 5 bases, with 17 bases separating them. The DNA for the CDR3 is TGTGCCTGGAAAAGGAGAGGGCCTCCTTATGGCTACACCTTC. This translates into CAWKRRGPPYGYTF.

The J gene is TRBJ2-3, the V gene TRBV7-2, with D unresolved. The CDR3 totals 11 residues. Trimming took off 5 bases at V and 5 bases at J, with 5 bases between the two ends. Germline loops: CDR1 SGHTA, CDR2 FQGNSA. The CDR3 DNA reads as TGTGCCAGCAGCCCCAAAGATACGCAGTATTTT. This translates into CASSPKDTQYF.

This clone has more than one count but fewer than ten. J is TRBJ1-1 and V is TRBV7-6; D uncertain. This CDR3 spans 13 amino acids. V was trimmed by 7 bases and J by 0 bases, leaving 9 bases between them. Germline V gives CDR1 SGHVS, CDR2 FNYEAQ. The CDR3 DNA reads TGTGCCAGCATGTTACAGATGAACACTGAAGCTTTCTTT. It is translated as CASMLQMNTEAFF.

The chain joins TRBV6-1 to TRBJ2-7; D gene unclear. V was pared by 6 bases and J by 7 bases, with 10 bases between. Per germline, CDR1 MNHNS and CDR2 SASEGT. The CDR3 is 11 residues long. CDR3 DNA sequence: TGTGCCAGCAGCGCATATGTGGAGCAGTACTTC. The encoded protein is CASSAYVEQYF.